A selection of T cell receptor beta chains follows, all from one sample in a study of blood T cell repertoires in COVID-19. Measured with immunoSEQ multiplex PCR; TCRdb has only the in-frame clones, and not every one. The sample shows around 240,000 clones, 86% of them seen only once. Sequencing input: PBMCs or T cells enriched from blood (not recorded which). The receptors derive from a woman aged 45-60 years who had recovered from COVID-19. Both conserved end residues are part of each CDR3. The order of the fields is CDR3 DNA, CDR3 protein, J gene, D gene, V gene. A D gene is named only where the DNA matches it firmly.

cdr3_nt: TGTGCCAGCAGCCGACTAGCGGGAGAGATCTACAATGAGCAGTTCTTC
cdr3_aa: CASSRLAGEIYNEQFF
j_call: TRBJ2-1
d_call: TRBD2
v_call: TRBV9

cdr3_nt: TGTGCCAGCAGTGAAAGTCAGGGGGCACGGGATGAGCAGTTCTTC
cdr3_aa: CASSESQGARDEQFF
j_call: TRBJ2-1
d_call: TRBD1
v_call: TRBV6-1

cdr3_nt: TGTGCCACCAGCAGGCGGACAGAAAATGGCTACACCTTC
cdr3_aa: CATSRRTENGYTF
j_call: TRBJ1-2
d_call: NA
v_call: TRBV15

cdr3_nt: TGTGCCAGTAGCGGGAGTGGCTCCTACAATGAGCAGTTCTTC
cdr3_aa: CASSGSGSYNEQFF
j_call: TRBJ2-1
d_call: TRBD2
v_call: TRBV11-3

cdr3_nt: TGTGCCAGCAAACACAGGGATCGAGGAGAGACCCAGTACTTC
cdr3_aa: CASKHRDRGETQYF
j_call: TRBJ2-5
d_call: NA
v_call: TRBV7-9

cdr3_nt: TGTGCCAGCAAGGTAGCGGGCTTGGACCAAGAGACCCAGTACTTC
cdr3_aa: CASKVAGLDQETQYF
j_call: TRBJ2-5
d_call: TRBD2
v_call: TRBV28

cdr3_nt: TGTGCCAGCAGCGCCTGGACTATCTCTGGGGCCAACGTCCTGACTTTC
cdr3_aa: CASSAWTISGANVLTF
j_call: TRBJ2-6
d_call: NA
v_call: TRBV5-4

cdr3_nt: TGTGCCAGCAGTTTACTTCAGGGGGTGGCCCACGAGCAGTACTTC
cdr3_aa: CASSLLQGVAHEQYF
j_call: TRBJ2-7
d_call: TRBD1
v_call: TRBV27

cdr3_nt: TGTGCCAGCTCACCGAACATTAACTATGGCTACACCTTC
cdr3_aa: CASSPNINYGYTF
j_call: TRBJ1-2
d_call: NA
v_call: TRBV18

cdr3_nt: TGTGCCAGCAGCCAGCGGACAGGGGGTAATAGCAATCAGCCCCAGCATTTT
cdr3_aa: CASSQRTGGNSNQPQHF
j_call: TRBJ1-5
d_call: TRBD1
v_call: TRBV3-1/TRBV3-2

cdr3_nt: TGTGCCAGCAGCTTAACCGGGAGACAAGAGACCCAGTACTTC
cdr3_aa: CASSLTGRQETQYF
j_call: TRBJ2-5
d_call: NA
v_call: TRBV7-3

cdr3_nt: TGTGCCACCAGCAGAGAGCGGGCGGGTCTTAGCAATCAGCCCCAGCATTTT
cdr3_aa: CATSRERAGLSNQPQHF
j_call: TRBJ1-5
d_call: NA
v_call: TRBV15

cdr3_nt: TGTGCCAGCAGCCACCAGCCCTCTAGCGGGAGGAGGTCCACCGGGGAGCTGTTTTTT
cdr3_aa: CASSHQPSSGRRSTGELFF
j_call: TRBJ2-2
d_call: TRBD2
v_call: TRBV3-1/TRBV3-2

cdr3_nt: TGTGCCAGCAGTCAATGGACAGGGGGGGACTATGGCTACACCTTC
cdr3_aa: CASSQWTGGDYGYTF
j_call: TRBJ1-2
d_call: TRBD1
v_call: TRBV28

cdr3_nt: TGTGCCAGCAGTTTTTCCCCGTTCTCTGGAAACACCATATATTTT
cdr3_aa: CASSFSPFSGNTIYF
j_call: TRBJ1-3
d_call: NA
v_call: TRBV28

cdr3_nt: TGTGCCAGCAGGCGGGACTTCCAAGAGACCCAGTACTTC
cdr3_aa: CASRRDFQETQYF
j_call: TRBJ2-5
d_call: NA
v_call: TRBV2